The present entry profiles one T cell receptor beta chain with its context. This record comes from a study of T cell changes during pregnancy in multiple sclerosis. Using immunoSEQ multiplex PCR, the repertoire was profiled, and TCRdb retains in-frame clones only, with some absent. The sample lists 45,000 to 60,000 clones, more than 90% occurring once. This receptor was obtained from a female donor in good health, enrolled as a control in a pregnancy study. Sample: peripheral blood, taken after pregnancy.

This chain's CDR3 is CASSLAPGRVGTDTQYF. Written as DNA, the CDR3 is TGTGCCAGCAGCTTGGCCCCGGGCAGGGTCGGCACAGATACGCAGTATTTT. The chain joins TRBV5-4 to TRBJ2-3; perhaps TRBD1 as D (5 bases). The V gene's germline CDR1 is SGHNT and CDR2 YYREEE (reference sequence). This CDR3 is 17 amino acids long. Trimming cost V 0 bases and J 1 base, with 15 bases left between them.